Listed below are T cell receptor beta chains from one sample, sequenced in a study of patients and donors after allogeneic stem cell transplantation. TCRdb reanalysed the RT-PCR reads using MiXCR and keeps one entry per CDR3 protein. The data contain just over 55,000 distinct CDR3 sequences, about an eighth of them singletons. Sequenced material: blood, either unsorted or a sorted T cell fraction (not recorded which). The receptor source for this set is a human donor who was either an allogeneic HSCT recipient or a stem cell or donor lymphocyte infusion donor (not recorded which). It is not recorded whose cells these are; they may come from a transplant donor. CDR3s include the opening cysteine and the closing phenylalanine or tryptophan. The order of the fields is V gene, D gene, J gene, clone size, CDR3 protein, CDR3 DNA. A D gene is named only where the DNA matches it firmly. Rows may omit the clone size; those that give it use once, few, many or a size class.

V: TRBV5-1
D: -
J: TRBJ1-1
size: -
CDR3: CASSLGTANTEAFF
DNA: TGCGCCAGCAGCTTGGGGACAGCGAACACTGAAGCTTTCTTT

V: TRBV6-5
D: -
J: TRBJ2-7
size: -
CDR3: CASSYSSSTYEQYF
DNA: TGTGCCAGCAGTTACTCGAGCAGCACCTACGAGCAGTACTTC

V: TRBV10-3
D: TRBD1
J: TRBJ2-7
size: -
CDR3: CATGTGWAYEQYF
DNA: TGTGCCACCGGGACAGGGTGGGCCTACGAGCAGTACTTC

V: TRBV29-1
D: -
J: TRBJ2-7
size: many
CDR3: CSVVHDKEWEYF
DNA: TGCAGCGTTGTACACGACAAGGAGTGGGAGTACTTC

V: TRBV20-1
D: -
J: TRBJ1-2
size: few
CDR3: CSATGQSNYGYTF
DNA: TGCAGTGCCACTGGACAGTCGAACTATGGCTACACCTTC

V: TRBV7-2
D: -
J: TRBJ1-5
size: many
CDR3: CASSLVRDQPQHF
DNA: TGTGCCAGCAGCTTAGTTAGGGATCAGCCCCAGCATTTT

V: TRBV7-9
D: TRBD1
J: TRBJ1-5
size: many
CDR3: CASSPTGGGWQPQHF
DNA: TGTGCCAGCAGCCCGACAGGGGGCGGTTGGCAGCCCCAGCATTTT

V: TRBV20-1
D: -
J: TRBJ2-7
size: few
CDR3: CSARDWRGQPSFRNSYEQYF
DNA: TGCAGTGCTAGGGATTGGAGGGGCCAACCAAGCTTTCGCAATTCCTACGAGCAGTACTTC

V: TRBV5-8
D: -
J: TRBJ1-2
size: many
CDR3: CASSQTDRQSYGYTF
DNA: TGTGCCAGCAGCCAGACTGACAGGCAGTCCTATGGCTACACCTTC

V: TRBV5-1
D: TRBD1
J: TRBJ1-2
size: few
CDR3: CASSRSGDRANYGYTF
DNA: TGCGCCAGCAGCCGCAGCGGGGACAGGGCTAACTATGGCTACACCTTC

V: TRBV6-5
D: -
J: TRBJ1-3
size: -
CDR3: CASSYSGGSGNTIYF
DNA: TGTGCCAGCAGTTACTCCGGGGGCTCTGGAAACACCATATATTTT

V: TRBV24-1
D: TRBD2
J: TRBJ2-2
size: many
CDR3: CATSDGDYSTGELFF
DNA: TGTGCCACCAGTGATGGGGACTATAGCACCGGGGAGCTGTTTTTT

V: TRBV20-1
D: TRBD2
J: TRBJ2-1
size: -
CDR3: CSARDVTSGRANEQFF
DNA: TGCAGTGCTAGAGATGTGACTAGCGGGAGGGCTAATGAGCAGTTCTTC

V: TRBV27
D: TRBD1
J: TRBJ2-3
size: few
CDR3: CASSLGPQGIGQYF
DNA: TGTGCCAGCAGTTTAGGTCCACAGGGGATCGGTCAGTATTTT

V: TRBV12-3/TRBV12-4
D: -
J: TRBJ2-7
size: -
CDR3: CASSPVWDGSYEQYF
DNA: TGTGCCAGCAGTCCCGTCTGGGACGGAAGCTACGAGCAGTACTTC

V: TRBV5-1
D: TRBD1
J: TRBJ1-2
size: -
CDR3: CASKPGQGFYGYTF
DNA: TGCGCCAGCAAACCGGGACAGGGCTTCTATGGCTACACCTTC

V: TRBV14
D: -
J: TRBJ2-4
size: few
CDR3: CASSQATGLAKNIQYF
DNA: TGTGCCAGCAGCCAAGCGACGGGACTAGCCAAAAACATTCAGTACTTC

V: TRBV5-1
D: TRBD2
J: TRBJ2-3
size: -
CDR3: CASSGAGSRADTQYF
DNA: TGCGCCAGCAGCGGAGCGGGGTCCAGGGCAGATACGCAGTATTTT

V: TRBV5-4
D: TRBD1
J: TRBJ1-4
size: few
CDR3: CASSPGQAALATNEKLFF
DNA: TGTGCCAGCAGCCCCGGACAGGCCGCTCTAGCAACTAATGAAAAACTGTTTTTT

V: TRBV18
D: -
J: TRBJ2-7
size: -
CDR3: CASSNPSRGEREQYF
DNA: TGTGCCAGCTCGAACCCATCCAGGGGAGAAAGGGAGCAGTACTTC

V: TRBV27
D: TRBD1
J: TRBJ2-7
size: -
CDR3: CASSYRGSYEQYF
DNA: TGTGCCAGCAGTTACAGGGGATCCTACGAGCAGTACTTC

V: TRBV6-5
D: -
J: TRBJ1-1
size: many
CDR3: CASSYSSQGNTEAFF
DNA: TGTGCCAGCAGTTACTCGAGCCAGGGTAACACTGAAGCTTTCTTT

V: TRBV3-1
D: -
J: TRBJ1-2
size: few
CDR3: CASSQNADRWDYGYTF
DNA: TGTGCCAGCAGCCAAAATGCGGACCGTTGGGACTATGGCTACACCTTC

V: TRBV25-1
D: -
J: TRBJ1-2
size: few
CDR3: CASSEYEVNYGYTF
DNA: TGTGCCAGCAGTGAATATGAGGTTAACTATGGCTACACCTTC

V: TRBV7-9
D: -
J: TRBJ2-2
size: many
CDR3: CASIRGGIGTGELFF
DNA: TGTGCCAGCATCCGAGGGGGGATTGGGACCGGGGAGCTGTTTTTT

V: TRBV5-6
D: -
J: TRBJ1-3
size: few
CDR3: CASSLKWMHSGNTIYF
DNA: TGTGCCAGCAGCTTGAAGTGGATGCACTCTGGAAACACCATATATTTT

V: TRBV5-1
D: TRBD1
J: TRBJ1-3
size: -
CDR3: CASSLVQGASSGNTIYF
DNA: TGCGCCAGCAGCTTGGTTCAGGGGGCATCATCGGGAAACACCATATATTTT

V: TRBV27
D: -
J: TRBJ2-3
size: -
CDR3: CASSLLGGASDTDTQYF
DNA: TGTGCCAGCAGTTTATTGGGGGGGGCTAGCGACACAGATACGCAGTATTTT

V: TRBV19
D: -
J: TRBJ1-5
size: few
CDR3: CASSFGGNQPQHF
DNA: TGTGCCAGTAGTTTTGGGGGCAATCAGCCCCAGCATTTT

V: TRBV20-1
D: -
J: TRBJ2-1
size: many
CDR3: CSARVKLVGGEQFF
DNA: TGCAGTGCTAGAGTCAAGCTAGTTGGCGGTGAGCAGTTCTTC

V: TRBV13
D: -
J: TRBJ2-5
size: -
CDR3: CASSFQETQYF
DNA: TGTGCCAGCAGCTTTCAAGAGACCCAGTACTTC

V: TRBV12-3/TRBV12-4
D: TRBD1
J: TRBJ2-7
size: -
CDR3: CASSYGTGSYEQYF
DNA: TGTGCCAGCAGTTACGGGACAGGGTCCTACGAGCAGTACTTC

V: TRBV27
D: -
J: TRBJ1-1
size: few
CDR3: CASSPKANTEAFF
DNA: TGTGCCAGCAGCCCGAAAGCGAACACTGAAGCTTTCTTT

V: TRBV11-2
D: -
J: TRBJ1-1
size: many
CDR3: CASSFSLNTEAFF
DNA: TGTGCCAGCAGCTTTAGCTTAAACACTGAAGCTTTCTTT

V: TRBV12-3/TRBV12-4
D: TRBD1
J: TRBJ1-2
size: many
CDR3: CASSSTLGTGAPGYGYTF
DNA: TGTGCCAGCAGTTCCACCCTCGGGACAGGAGCCCCCGGGTATGGCTACACCTTC

V: TRBV12-3/TRBV12-4
D: -
J: TRBJ1-1
size: few
CDR3: CASSFFRDMVEAFF
DNA: TGTGCCAGCAGTTTCTTTAGGGACATGGTTGAAGCTTTCTTT

V: TRBV29-1
D: -
J: TRBJ2-2
size: many
CDR3: CSVEPLYTGELFF
DNA: TGCAGCGTTGAACCACTATACACCGGGGAGCTGTTTTTT

V: TRBV5-6
D: -
J: TRBJ2-2
size: -
CDR3: CASSFAGSRTGELFF
DNA: TGTGCCAGCAGCTTCGCAGGGTCACGCACCGGGGAGCTGTTTTTT

V: TRBV10-3
D: TRBD2
J: TRBJ2-1
size: -
CDR3: CAISESRGSSGSGEQFF
DNA: TGTGCCATCAGTGAGTCGCGGGGGTCTAGCGGGAGTGGTGAGCAGTTCTTC

V: TRBV24-1
D: -
J: TRBJ2-1
size: -
CDR3: CATTSSGTPYNEQFF
DNA: TGTGCCACCACTTCTTCGGGGACTCCCTACAATGAGCAGTTCTTC

V: TRBV12-3/TRBV12-4
D: -
J: TRBJ2-3
size: many
CDR3: CASFNGPNTDTQYF
DNA: TGTGCCAGCTTCAACGGACCTAACACAGATACGCAGTATTTT

V: TRBV3-1
D: TRBD2
J: TRBJ2-1
size: few
CDR3: CASSQDMAGAIYNEQFF
DNA: TGTGCCAGCAGCCAAGATATGGCGGGAGCGATCTACAATGAGCAGTTCTTC

V: TRBV21-1
D: -
J: TRBJ1-3
size: few
CDR3: CASSKLPRRGTCSGNTIYF
DNA: TGTGCCAGCAGCAAACTCCCCCGCAGGGGCACCTGCTCTGGAAACACCATATATTTT

V: TRBV5-1
D: TRBD1
J: TRBJ1-1
size: many
CDR3: CASGDRGNYNPMNTEAFF
DNA: TGCGCCAGCGGGGACAGGGGTAATTATAACCCCATGAACACTGAAGCTTTCTTT

V: TRBV7-8
D: -
J: TRBJ1-1
size: many
CDR3: CASTANTEAFF
DNA: TGTGCCAGCACAGCGAACACTGAAGCTTTCTTT

V: TRBV6-5
D: -
J: TRBJ1-2
size: few
CDR3: CASSYSALTSGDYGYTF
DNA: TGTGCCAGCAGTTACTCGGCCCTGACATCGGGGGACTATGGCTACACCTTC

V: TRBV29-1
D: TRBD1
J: TRBJ1-3
size: -
CDR3: CSIGTVGSGNTIYF
DNA: TGCAGCATTGGGACAGTGGGATCTGGAAACACCATATATTTT

V: TRBV18
D: TRBD1
J: TRBJ1-3
size: few
CDR3: CASSRTKDRAGNTIYF
DNA: TGTGCCAGCTCGCGGACAAAGGACAGGGCTGGAAACACCATATATTTT

V: TRBV3-1
D: -
J: TRBJ1-1
size: few
CDR3: CASSSGAVEAFF
DNA: TGTGCCAGCAGCTCCGGGGCAGTTGAAGCTTTCTTT

V: TRBV29-1
D: -
J: TRBJ1-4
size: few
CDR3: CSGLHTGTNEKLFF
DNA: TGCAGCGGCTTGCATACAGGAACTAATGAAAAACTGTTTTTT

V: TRBV5-1
D: -
J: TRBJ1-2
size: many
CDR3: CASRRGHNNYGYTF
DNA: TGCGCCAGCAGAAGAGGACATAATAACTATGGCTACACCTTC

V: TRBV6-1
D: -
J: TRBJ2-1
size: few
CDR3: CASVIESSTYNEQFF
DNA: TGTGCCAGCGTGATAGAGTCTTCGACCTACAATGAGCAGTTCTTC

V: TRBV27
D: -
J: TRBJ1-2
size: -
CDR3: CASGLSGEWDGYTF
DNA: TGTGCCAGCGGTTTATCGGGCGAATGGGATGGCTACACCTTC